A selection of T cell receptor beta chains follows, all from one sample in a study of T cells expressing NK-cell markers. TCRdb re-called the 5' RACE reads, yielding one record per CDR3 amino acid sequence without DNA. The sample spans roughly 390,000 distinct CDR3 sequences; the ten largest clones claim 5.2%. Sequencing was performed on blood T cells: a sorted CD56 or NKG2C T cell subset, CD4+ or CD8+ T cells, or bulk PBMC T cells (not recorded which). Every receptor here comes from a man between 18 and 69 years old in good health. The CDR3 runs from the conserved cysteine through the conserved F or W.

j_call,v_call,cdr3_aa
TRBJ1-1,TRBV19,CASSQQVYTEAFF
TRBJ2-4,TRBV10-3,CAIGGQGGKNIQYF
TRBJ2-7,TRBV27,CASAGGQLTYEQYF
TRBJ1-2,TRBV15,CATSRGAGDYGYTF
TRBJ2-4,TRBV3-1,CASSQLRGGTDHAKNIQYF
TRBJ2-7,TRBV20-1,CSASRFLSSYEQYF
TRBJ2-1,TRBV20-1,CSARGTTEQFF
TRBJ2-2,TRBV11-2,CASSPRGGWGGNTGELFF
TRBJ2-4,TRBV5-1,CASSAGPLGENIQYF
TRBJ1-5,TRBV20-1,CSASQGSNQPQHF
TRBJ1-6,TRBV27,CASQRTDSNSPLHF
TRBJ1-1,TRBV7-9,CASSLGVGLGLNTEAFF
TRBJ2-1,TRBV12-3/TRBV12-4,CASRAGTGNNEQFF
TRBJ2-7,TRBV7-8,CASSKPYGEQYF
TRBJ2-3,TRBV7-9,CASSLPGGGDIYTQYF
TRBJ1-5,TRBV24-1,CATSDLYREGEQPQHF
TRBJ1-2,TRBV6-5,CASRYREGPYGYTF
TRBJ1-4,TRBV7-9,CASSTKTSRNEKLFF
TRBJ2-7,TRBV7-9,CASSSADANRAYEQYF
TRBJ2-5,TRBV24-1,CATSDARLIQETQYF
TRBJ2-7,TRBV9,CAREAGNLYEQYF
TRBJ2-7,TRBV6-1,CASSEAFPYEQYF
TRBJ2-7,TRBV28,CASSSRGSGRSYEQYF
TRBJ1-5,TRBV15,CATSRAGAGQAQPQHF
TRBJ1-1,TRBV7-9,CASKPVGNTEAFF
TRBJ2-4,TRBV6-6,CASRTGANIQYF
TRBJ1-4,TRBV20-1,CSARVAGTGNEKLFF
TRBJ1-2,TRBV6-5,CASSFTGFYGYTF
TRBJ2-7,TRBV5-6,CASSSYSYTYYEQYF
TRBJ1-4,TRBV6-2/TRBV6-3,CASSYSRAGGSAATNEKLFF
TRBJ2-3,TRBV5-1,CASSPLQAGSTDTQYF
TRBJ1-1,TRBV6-1,CASVRGTGQGGGSTEAFF
TRBJ2-1,TRBV5-1,CASSLDPTGGPYNEQFF
TRBJ1-1,TRBV20-1,CSATDRGSRTEAFF
TRBJ1-4,TRBV7-2,CASSLGGGGEKLFF
TRBJ2-7,TRBV6-1,CASRHLGPYEQYF
TRBJ1-4,TRBV12-3/TRBV12-4,CASSLGITSKKLFF
TRBJ1-1,TRBV6-1,CASTRGADTEAFF
TRBJ1-5,TRBV5-6,CASSRGHNSNQPQHF
TRBJ1-5,TRBV6-5,CASSYGGAKGQPQHF
TRBJ2-3,TRBV5-5,CASSFREGTRKTDTQYF
TRBJ2-3,TRBV5-8,CATYPLGPSGFLTSANTDTQYF
TRBJ2-1,TRBV7-8,CASRDIAGGRGEQFF
TRBJ1-1,TRBV5-4,CASSRVTANTEAFF
TRBJ2-2,TRBV6-1,CASSVAGGPGTGELFF
TRBJ2-4,TRBV2,CASSERGGNAKNIQYF
TRBJ2-5,TRBV6-1,CASRDSGDRETQYF
TRBJ2-7,TRBV11-2,CASSFRQERSYEQYF
TRBJ2-7,TRBV3-1,CASSVRFDEQYF
TRBJ2-5,TRBV6-6,CASSYRHAASGSEGTQYF
TRBJ1-1,TRBV7-2,CASSPFVWAFF
TRBJ2-3,TRBV12-3/TRBV12-4,CASRRTGPTDTQYF
TRBJ1-1,TRBV7-2,CASSHPGRTNEAFF
TRBJ1-6,TRBV3-1,CASSQDINSPLHF
TRBJ1-6,TRBV5-1,CASSSSVFYNSPLHF
TRBJ1-1,TRBV20-1,CSAPRSEEAFF